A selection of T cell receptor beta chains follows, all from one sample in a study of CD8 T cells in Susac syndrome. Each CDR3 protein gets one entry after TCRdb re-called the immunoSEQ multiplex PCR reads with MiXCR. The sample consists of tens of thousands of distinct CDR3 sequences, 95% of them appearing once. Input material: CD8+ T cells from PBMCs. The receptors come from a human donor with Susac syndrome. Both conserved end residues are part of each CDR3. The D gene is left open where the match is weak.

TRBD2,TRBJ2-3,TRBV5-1,CASSILADADTQYF
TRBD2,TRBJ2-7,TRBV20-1,CSAPTSGYGQYF
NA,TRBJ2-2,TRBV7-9,CASPPPGELFF
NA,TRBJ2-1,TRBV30,CAWSVLLNEQFF
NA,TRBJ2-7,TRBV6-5,CASRTTTGSGYEQYF
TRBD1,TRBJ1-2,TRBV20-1,CSAQWERTGDYGYTF
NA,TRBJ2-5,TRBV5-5,CASSHDRVGGRGGETQYF
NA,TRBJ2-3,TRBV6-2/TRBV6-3,CASSSTGTPITDTQYF
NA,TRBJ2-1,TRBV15,CATSRDGWGSGDEQFF
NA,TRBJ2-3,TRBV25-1,CASSEPSVNTDTQYF
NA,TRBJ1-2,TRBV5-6,CASSPGSAGGYTF
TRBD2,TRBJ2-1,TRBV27,CASSFGGGTSNEQFF
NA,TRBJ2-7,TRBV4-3,CASSQDAATELQYF
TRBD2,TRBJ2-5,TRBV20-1,CSARQLTLAEETQYF
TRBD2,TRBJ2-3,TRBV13,CASSSGTSGSRITADTQYF
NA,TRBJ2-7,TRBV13,CASSLNSADEQYF
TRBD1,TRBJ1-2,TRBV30,CAWSGPDRVYPYGYTF
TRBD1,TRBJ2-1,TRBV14,CASSPDRGMDEQFF
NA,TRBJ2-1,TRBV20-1,CSARDEYEQFF
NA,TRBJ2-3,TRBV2,CASSEFEDTQYF